In its sample, the clone carrying this T cell receptor beta chain was seen a few times. This record comes from a study of healthy donors' naive CD4 and CD8 T cells. Starting from 500 ng of total RNA, TCR libraries were made with linear amplification. TCRdb reprocessed the reads via MiXCR and lists one record per CDR3 protein. Of 150,000 to 200,000 distinct CDR3 sequences listed, 65% to 75% were seen once; the top ten hold 2.3%. The CDR3 loop spans 14 amino acids. The J segment lost 2 bases and the V segment lost 6 bases, leaving 7 bases of the junction unmatched. Germline lookup yields CDR1 SQVTM and CDR2 ANQGSEA.

This chain connects TRBV29-1 to TRBJ2-3; the match to TRBD1 covers 8 bases. The TCR sequence derives from a pool of human donors in good health; the sample pools cells from several healthy donors. Sequencing used naive CD4+ and CD8+ T cells sorted from blood, pooled from several donors. CDR3 sequence (DNA): TGCAGCGTCCCGAGGACAGGGATCACAGATACGCAGTATTTT. It yields the protein CSVPRTGITDTQYF.